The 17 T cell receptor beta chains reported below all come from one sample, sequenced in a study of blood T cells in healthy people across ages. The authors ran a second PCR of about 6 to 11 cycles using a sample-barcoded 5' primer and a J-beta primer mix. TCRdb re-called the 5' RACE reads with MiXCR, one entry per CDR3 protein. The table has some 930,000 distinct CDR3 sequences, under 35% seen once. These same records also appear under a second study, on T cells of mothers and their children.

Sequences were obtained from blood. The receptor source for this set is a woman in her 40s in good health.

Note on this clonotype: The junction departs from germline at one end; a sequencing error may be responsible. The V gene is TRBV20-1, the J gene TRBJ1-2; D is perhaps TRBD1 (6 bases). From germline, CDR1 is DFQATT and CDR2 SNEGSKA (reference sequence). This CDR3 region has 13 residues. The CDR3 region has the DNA TGCGGTGCTCCAGGGACACTTCACCATGGCTACACCTTC. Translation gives CGAPGTLHHGYTF.

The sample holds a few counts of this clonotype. CDR3 amino acids: CATQGAGDYGYTF. In DNA form, the CDR3 reads TGTGCCACCCAGGGGGCGGGGGACTATGGCTACACCTTC. The rearrangement joins TRBV28 to TRBJ1-2; TRBD1 matches 8 bases. V shed 10 bases, J shed 3 bases, and the junction held 7 bases outside the gene matches. Per germline, CDR1 MDHEN and CDR2 SYDVKM. The CDR3 contains 13 residues.

CDR3 amino acids: CASGGVGTHYGYTF. The CDR3 DNA is TGTGCCAGCGGGGGGGTGGGAACCCACTATGGCTACACCTTC. The chain links TRBV6-5 to TRBJ1-2; the D gene is possibly TRBD1 (5 bases). Looked up from germline, CDR1 is MNHEY and CDR2 is SVGAGI. The CDR3 totals 14 residues. Between the trimmed V and J ends, which lost 8 bases and 3 bases, there was a span of 16 bases.

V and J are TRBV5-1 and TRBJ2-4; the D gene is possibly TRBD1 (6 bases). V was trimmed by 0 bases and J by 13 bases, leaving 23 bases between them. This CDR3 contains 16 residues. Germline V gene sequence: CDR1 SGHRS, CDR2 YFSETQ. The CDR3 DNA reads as TGCGCCAGCAGCTTGGGGACAGCGAGTTTTTCCCAGGGGCAGTACTTC. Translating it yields CASSLGTASFSQGQYF.

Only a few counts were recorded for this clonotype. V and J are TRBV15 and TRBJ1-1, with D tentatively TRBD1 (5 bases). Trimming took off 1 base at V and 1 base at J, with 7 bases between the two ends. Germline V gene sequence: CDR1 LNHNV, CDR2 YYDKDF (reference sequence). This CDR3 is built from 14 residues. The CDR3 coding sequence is TGTGCCACCAGCAGAGGAGGGGCGAACACTGAAGCTTTCTTT. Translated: CATSRGGANTEAFF. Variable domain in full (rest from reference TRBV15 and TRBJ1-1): DAMVIQNPRYQVTQFGKPVTLSCSQTLNHNVMYWYQQKSSQAPKLLFHYYDKDFNNEADTPDNFQSRRPNTSFCFLDIRSPGLGDTAMYLCATSRGGANTEAFFGQGTRLTVV.

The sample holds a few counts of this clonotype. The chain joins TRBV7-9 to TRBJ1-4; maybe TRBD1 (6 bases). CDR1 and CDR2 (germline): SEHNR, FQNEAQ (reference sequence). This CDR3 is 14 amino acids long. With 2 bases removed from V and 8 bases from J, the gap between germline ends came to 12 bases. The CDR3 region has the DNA TGTGCCAGCAGCTTAAGGGGGGAGAAGGAAAAACTGTTTTTT. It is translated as CASSLRGEKEKLFF.

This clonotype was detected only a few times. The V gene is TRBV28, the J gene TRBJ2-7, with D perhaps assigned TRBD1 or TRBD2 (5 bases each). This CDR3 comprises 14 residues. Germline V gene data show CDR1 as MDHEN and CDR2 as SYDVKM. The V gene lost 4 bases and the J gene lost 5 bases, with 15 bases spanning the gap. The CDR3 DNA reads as TGTGCCAGCAGTTCCACCCGCAGGGACCACGAGCAGTACTTC. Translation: CASSSTRRDHEQYF. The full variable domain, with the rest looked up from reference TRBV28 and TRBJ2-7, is DVKVTQSSRYLVKRTGEKVFLECVQDMDHENMFWYRQDPGLGLRLIYFSYDVKMKEKGDIPEGYSVSREKKERFSLILESASTNQTSMYLCASSSTRRDHEQYFGPGTRLTVT.

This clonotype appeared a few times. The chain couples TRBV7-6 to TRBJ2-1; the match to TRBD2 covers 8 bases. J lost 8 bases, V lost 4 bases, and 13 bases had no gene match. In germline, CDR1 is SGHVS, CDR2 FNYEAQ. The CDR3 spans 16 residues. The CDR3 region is CASSSHSSGNRDEQFF. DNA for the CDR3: TGTGCCAGCAGCTCCCATAGTAGCGGGAATCGGGATGAGCAGTTCTTC.

The CDR3 DNA sequence: TGTGCCAGCAGCTTGGGGGGGGCGGCAGATACGCAGTATTTT. Its translation is CASSLGGAADTQYF. The genes are TRBV7-2 and TRBJ2-3, with a weak D call TRBD2 (7 bases). V was clipped by 3 bases and J by 4 bases, with 11 bases between them. This CDR3 is built from 14 residues. Germline V CDR1 and CDR2: SGHTA, FQGNSA.

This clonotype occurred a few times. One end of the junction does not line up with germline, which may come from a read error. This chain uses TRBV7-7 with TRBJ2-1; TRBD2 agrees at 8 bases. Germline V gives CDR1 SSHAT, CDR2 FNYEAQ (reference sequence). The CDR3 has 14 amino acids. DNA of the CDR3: TGTGCTAGCAGCCCCAGTAGAGCGGGGGTTGAGCAGTTCTTC. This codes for CASSPSRAGVEQFF. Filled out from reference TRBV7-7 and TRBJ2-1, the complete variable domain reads GAGVSQSPRYKVTKRGQDVTLRCDPISSHATLYWYQQALGQGPEFLTYFNYEAQPDKSGLPSDRFSAERPEGSISTLTIQRTEQRDSAMYRCASSPSRAGVEQFFGPGTRLTVL.

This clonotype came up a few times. The chain's CDR3 is CSASAESYYEQYF. For the CDR3, the DNA is TGCAGTGCCTCGGCGGAGAGTTACTACGAGCAGTACTTC. The chain recombines TRBV20-1 with TRBJ2-7; D gene unclear. V gave up 6 bases and J gave up 3 bases, with 15 bases separating them. Germline-derived CDR1 and CDR2 are DFQATT and SNEGSKA (reference sequence). The CDR3 is 13 residues long.

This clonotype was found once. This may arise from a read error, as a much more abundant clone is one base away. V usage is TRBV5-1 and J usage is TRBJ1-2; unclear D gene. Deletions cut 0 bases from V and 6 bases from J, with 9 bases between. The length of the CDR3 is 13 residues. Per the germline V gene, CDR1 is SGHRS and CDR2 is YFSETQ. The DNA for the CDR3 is TGCGCCAGCAGCTTGGCGGCCACGGATGGCTACACCTTC. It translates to CASSLAATDGYTF.

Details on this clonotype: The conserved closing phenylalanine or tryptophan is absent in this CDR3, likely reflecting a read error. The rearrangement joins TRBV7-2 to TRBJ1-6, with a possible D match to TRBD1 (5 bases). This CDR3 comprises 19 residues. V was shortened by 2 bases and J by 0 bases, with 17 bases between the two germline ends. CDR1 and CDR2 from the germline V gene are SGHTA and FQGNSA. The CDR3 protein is CASSLIPSGSSSYNSPLHC. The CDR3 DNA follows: TGTGCCAGCAGCTTAATTCCCTCAGGGAGCAGCTCCTATAATTCACCCCTCCACTGT.

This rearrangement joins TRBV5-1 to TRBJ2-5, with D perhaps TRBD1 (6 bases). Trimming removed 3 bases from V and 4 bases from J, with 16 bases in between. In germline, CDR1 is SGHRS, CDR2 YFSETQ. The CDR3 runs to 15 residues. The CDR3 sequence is CASSSGHGSVETQYF. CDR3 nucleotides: TGCGCCAGCAGCTCGGGACATGGATCTGTAGAGACCCAGTACTTC.

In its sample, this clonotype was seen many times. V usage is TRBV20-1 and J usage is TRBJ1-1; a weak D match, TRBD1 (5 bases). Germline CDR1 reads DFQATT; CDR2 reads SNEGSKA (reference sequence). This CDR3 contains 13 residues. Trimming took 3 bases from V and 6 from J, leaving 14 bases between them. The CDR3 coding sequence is TGCAGTGCTAGTCCCGGGGGAAACGCTGAAGCTTTCTTT. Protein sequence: CSASPGGNAEAFF.

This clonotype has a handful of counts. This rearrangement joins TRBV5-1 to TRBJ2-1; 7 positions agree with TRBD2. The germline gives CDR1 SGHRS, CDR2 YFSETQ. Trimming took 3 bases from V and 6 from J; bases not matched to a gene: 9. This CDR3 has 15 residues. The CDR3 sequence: CASSSGGGLLNEQFF. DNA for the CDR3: TGCGCCAGCAGCTCCGGGGGAGGGCTACTCAATGAGCAGTTCTTC.

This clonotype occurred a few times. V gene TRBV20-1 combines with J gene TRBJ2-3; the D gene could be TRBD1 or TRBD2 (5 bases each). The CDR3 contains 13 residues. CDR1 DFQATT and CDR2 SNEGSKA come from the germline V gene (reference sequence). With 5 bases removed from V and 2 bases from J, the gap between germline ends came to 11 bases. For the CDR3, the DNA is TGCAGTGCTGAACGGGGACCCACAGATACGCAGTATTTT. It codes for CSAERGPTDTQYF.